These T cell receptor beta chains were read from a single sample in a study of blood T cell repertoires in COVID-19. Only in-frame clones appear in the TCRdb table, and some are missing; sequencing was by immunoSEQ multiplex PCR. The repertoire includes about 290,000 clones, just under 90% of them detected once, and roughly 10% sits in the top ten. Sequences were obtained from peripheral blood. Every receptor here comes from a woman aged 25 to 39 with COVID-19, enrolled during active disease. The CDR3 runs from the conserved cysteine through the conserved F or W. Fields, in order: D gene, J gene, clone size, V gene, CDR3 protein, CDR3 DNA. The D gene is left open where the match is weak. Size tells how often a clone was seen (once, few, many) or the class of an expanded clone, and some rows leave it out.

>.|TRBJ2-3|.|TRBV11-2
CASSLDLTDTQYF
TGTGCCAGCAGCTTAGACCTAACAGATACGCAGTATTTT
>.|TRBJ1-6|.|TRBV7-6
CASSFQGDYNSPLHF
TGTGCCAGCAGCTTTCAGGGCGACTATAATTCACCCCTCCACTTT
>.|TRBJ1-3|.|TRBV4-1
CASSLLADRRSGNTIYF
TGCGCCAGCAGTCTACTGGCGGACAGACGCTCTGGAAACACCATATATTTT
>TRBD1|TRBJ1-4|.|TRBV6-5
CASRTPGQGQEKLFF
TGTGCCAGCAGGACTCCGGGACAGGGACAGGAAAAACTGTTTTTT
>TRBD1|TRBJ1-5|few|TRBV28
CASRDRNQPQHF
TGTGCCAGCCGGGACAGAAATCAGCCCCAGCATTTT
>TRBD1|TRBJ1-2|.|TRBV15
CATSRGGQGHYGYTF
TGTGCCACCAGCAGAGGGGGACAGGGACACTATGGCTACACCTTC
>TRBD1|TRBJ1-2|many|TRBV5-1
CASSLEQGIYTF
TGCGCCAGCAGCTTGGAACAGGGGATTTACACCTTC
>TRBD1|TRBJ2-5|.|TRBV7-7
CASSQQGKETQYF
TGTGCCAGCAGCCAACAGGGGAAGGAGACCCAGTACTTC
>TRBD1|TRBJ2-5|.|TRBV29-1
CSARDRGLYKTQYF
TGCAGCGCTCGGGACAGGGGCCTCTATAAGACCCAGTACTTC
>.|TRBJ2-7|.|TRBV5-5
CASSSSYEQYF
TGTGCCAGCAGCTCTAGCTACGAGCAGTACTTC
>.|TRBJ1-5|once|TRBV19
CASRVGGTNQPQHF
TGTGCCAGTAGGGTAGGAGGGACCAATCAGCCCCAGCATTTT
>.|TRBJ2-7|.|TRBV24-1
CATRQQSYEQYF
TGTGCCACCCGACAGCAGTCCTACGAGCAGTACTTC
>TRBD1|TRBJ1-5|.|TRBV5-1
CASSPGTDNQPQHF
TGCGCCAGCAGCCCCGGGACAGACAATCAGCCCCAGCATTTT
>.|TRBJ2-7|.|TRBV5-1
CASSLGRDYEQYF
TGCGCCAGCAGCCTCGGACGGGACTACGAGCAGTACTTC
>.|TRBJ2-2|.|TRBV6-5
CATLGGRYTGELFF
TGTGCCACACTGGGGGGGCGATACACCGGGGAGCTGTTTTTT
>.|TRBJ2-2|.|TRBV5-4
CASSLNGQINTGELFF
TGTGCCAGCAGCTTGAACGGACAGATAAACACCGGGGAGCTGTTTTTT
>.|TRBJ1-1|.|TRBV4-1
CASSHFPGTEAFF
TGCGCCAGCAGCCACTTTCCCGGGACTGAAGCTTTCTTT
>.|TRBJ2-2|.|TRBV7-9
CASSLAWGGTGELFF
TGTGCCAGCAGCTTAGCCTGGGGCGGTACCGGGGAGCTGTTTTTT
>.|TRBJ1-4|.|TRBV16
CASGAWATNEKLFF
TGTGCCAGCGGGGCGTGGGCAACTAATGAAAAACTGTTTTTT
>.|TRBJ1-1|.|TRBV3-1/TRBV3-2
CASSQDWQDWGDTEAFF
TGTGCCAGCAGCCAAGATTGGCAGGATTGGGGAGACACTGAAGCTTTCTTT
>TRBD1|TRBJ1-6|.|TRBV5-6
CASSPDRGNSPLHF
TGTGCCAGCAGCCCGGACAGGGGAAATTCACCCCTCCACTTT
>TRBD2|TRBJ2-2|.|TRBV4-1
CASSQVRGGATGELFF
TGCGCCAGCAGCCAAGTCCGCGGGGGAGCCACCGGGGAGCTGTTTTTT
>.|TRBJ2-7|.|TRBV4-1
CASSPQEGDYEQYF
TGCGCCAGCAGCCCCCAAGAGGGGGACTACGAGCAGTACTTC
>.|TRBJ1-2|few|TRBV29-1
CSVRSYGYTF
TGCAGCGTGCGATCCTATGGCTACACCTTC
>TRBD2|TRBJ2-1|.|TRBV6-5
CASSYSVAGAYNEQFF
TGTGCCAGCAGTTACTCGGTAGCGGGGGCCTACAATGAGCAGTTCTTC
>TRBD1|TRBJ1-1|.|TRBV6-5
CASSLTGSTGAFF
TGTGCCAGCAGCCTGACAGGGTCTACCGGAGCTTTCTTT
>TRBD1|TRBJ2-1|.|TRBV5-1
CASRTGQADNEQFF
TGCGCCAGCAGGACGGGACAGGCTGACAATGAGCAGTTCTTC
>.|TRBJ1-5|.|TRBV7-8
CASMLFRGYSNQPQHF
TGTGCCAGCATGCTTTTCCGGGGTTATTCCAATCAGCCCCAGCATTTT
>TRBD2|TRBJ2-5|.|TRBV9
CASSVGASGGEETQYF
TGTGCCAGCAGCGTAGGGGCTAGCGGGGGGGAAGAGACCCAGTACTTC
>.|TRBJ1-5|.|TRBV28
CASSLYRNQPQHF
TGTGCCAGCAGTTTATACAGGAATCAGCCCCAGCATTTT
>.|TRBJ1-5|few|TRBV27
CASRNAGGSDQPQHF
TGTGCCAGCAGGAATGCCGGGGGTTCGGATCAGCCCCAGCATTTT